This is a list of T cell receptor beta chains from one sample in a study of blood T cells in healthy people across ages. Using its own MiXCR run on the 5' RACE reads, TCRdb lists one record per CDR3 protein. The data contain hundreds of thousands of distinct CDR3 sequences, roughly three fifths of them singletons. The sample consisted of blood. Receptors originate from a man in his forties in good health. CDR3s include the opening cysteine and the closing phenylalanine or tryptophan. The D gene is left open where the match is weak. Clone size is stated in some rows and not others, as once, few, many or a class when expanded.

v_gene	j_gene	d_gene	abundance	CDR3nt	CDR3aa
TRBV20-1	TRBJ2-5	TRBD2	-	TGCAGTGCTTCCTCGACTAGCGGGGGGGCCCGGGAGACCCAGTACTTC	CSASSTSGGARETQYF
TRBV28	TRBJ2-7	TRBD1	-	TGTGCCAGCAGTTACTCGACTTTAACCGGGACAGGGGTCTACGAGCAGTACTTC	CASSYSTLTGTGVYEQYF
TRBV24-1	TRBJ2-6	-	few	TGTGCCACCAGTGATTATTCGGCGGTGCGCGGGGCCAACGTCCTGACTTTC	CATSDYSAVRGANVLTF
TRBV10-2	TRBJ2-1	-	-	TGCGCCAGCAGTGTACAGGGTACCCACAATGAGCAGTTCTTC	CASSVQGTHNEQFF
TRBV28	TRBJ1-2	-	-	TGTGCCAGCAGTACCCCTGATGGACTCCCTTGGGGCTACACCTTC	CASSTPDGLPWGYTF
TRBV11-3	TRBJ1-1	-	-	TGTGCCAGCAGCCGGACAGCCCTGCCGAGCGACACTGAAGCTTTCTTT	CASSRTALPSDTEAFF
TRBV12-3/TRBV12-4	TRBJ1-1	-	-	TGTGCCAGCAGTCTCACCGGGACCCCCACTGAAGCTTTCTTT	CASSLTGTPTEAFF
TRBV20-1	TRBJ1-4	TRBD1	-	TGCAGTGCTGTCAGGGGGACAACTAATGAAAAACTGTTTTTT	CSAVRGTTNEKLFF
TRBV6-5	TRBJ2-7	TRBD1	-	TGTGCCAGCAGTCCCCCCGGGACAGGGGGCACCTACGAGCAGTACTTC	CASSPPGTGGTYEQYF
TRBV2	TRBJ1-1	TRBD1	few	TGTGCCAGCAGCAACGACAGGGGGGTTTTAAACACTGAAGCTTTCTTT	CASSNDRGVLNTEAFF
TRBV20-1	TRBJ1-2	TRBD1	-	TGCAGTGCCCCGGGCAGGGGGCGAGGCTATGGCTACACCTTC	CSAPGRGRGYGYTF
TRBV7-9	TRBJ2-5	TRBD2	-	TGTGCCAGCAGCTCCCCCGGACTAGCGGGGTTGGAGACCCAGTACTTC	CASSSPGLAGLETQYF
TRBV28	TRBJ2-3	-	few	TGTGCCAGCAGTCTTCCCGTAGATACGCAGTATTTT	CASSLPVDTQYF
TRBV24-1	TRBJ2-3	TRBD1	-	TGTGCCACATGGACAGGGGCTAGCACAGATACGCAGTATTTT	CATWTGASTDTQYF
TRBV5-1	TRBJ2-3	-	few	TGCGCCAGCAGCTTACGCGGGATTGTCACAGATACGCAGTATTTT	CASSLRGIVTDTQYF
TRBV10-3	TRBJ2-3	TRBD1	-	TGTGCCACCGCCGGACAGGCGGAAATGAGGTCCACAGATACGCAGTATTTT	CATAGQAEMRSTDTQYF
TRBV20-1	TRBJ2-3	TRBD1	-	TGCAGTGCTTCAGACAGGGTGAGGACAGATACGCAGTATTTT	CSASDRVRTDTQYF
TRBV24-1	TRBJ2-6	-	few	TGTGCCACCAGTGATTTCCGGACAAGGGGTTCCATGTCTGGGGCCAACGTCCTGACTTTC	CATSDFRTRGSMSGANVLTF
TRBV28	TRBJ2-1	TRBD2	-	TGTGCCAGCAGTTTACCGGGGACTAGCTTTGAGCAGTTCTTC	CASSLPGTSFEQFF
TRBV7-9	TRBJ2-4	TRBD1	few	TGTGCCAGCAGCTTGACAGGGGATTGGGGCATTCAGTACTTC	CASSLTGDWGIQYF
TRBV24-1	TRBJ2-1	-	few	TGTGCCACCAGTGACCCCGGCCACCCGGGCAATGAGCAGTTCTTC	CATSDPGHPGNEQFF
TRBV6-2/TRBV6-3	TRBJ2-1	-	-	TGTGCCAGCGCGGCCACGGGGGGCGATTACAATGAGCAGTTCTTC	CASAATGGDYNEQFF
TRBV20-1	TRBJ2-6	-	-	TGCAGTGCTAGAGTCGGTGGTCAGGGAACCCCCTCTGGGGCCAACGTCCTGACTTTC	CSARVGGQGTPSGANVLTF
TRBV20-1	TRBJ2-7	-	-	TGCAGTGCCAGGAAAACAGGTCGCCCCAACTACGAGCAGTACTTC	CSARKTGRPNYEQYF
TRBV29-1	TRBJ1-4	-	-	TGCAGCGTTGGAGGGGGAGTGAGGGAAAAACTGTTTTTT	CSVGGGVREKLFF
TRBV11-2	TRBJ2-3	-	-	TGTGCCGGCAGCCTGTTGTGGGGGGGCACAGATACGCAGTATTTT	CAGSLLWGGTDTQYF
TRBV7-2	TRBJ2-3	TRBD2	once	TGTGCCAGCAGCTTCACTAGCGGGAGTTCAGATACGCAGTATTTT	CASSFTSGSSDTQYF
TRBV10-3	TRBJ2-1	-	-	TGTGCCATCAGTTTGACCCCTAAGTTTGGACCCGGCACCTATGAGCAGTTCTTC	CAISLTPKFGPGTYEQFF
TRBV5-1	TRBJ2-3	-	-	TGCGCCAGCAGCTTGGCGTTTAGCAGAGCCTCAGATACGCAGTATTTT	CASSLAFSRASDTQYF
TRBV4-2	TRBJ2-3	-	few	TGTGCCAGCAGCCAAGAGTTGAGGGATACGCAGTATTTT	CASSQELRDTQYF
TRBV19	TRBJ2-3	TRBD1	once	TGTGCCAGTAGTATGGGACAGGGGGTCACAGATACGCAGTATTTT	CASSMGQGVTDTQYF
TRBV29-1	TRBJ1-1	-	few	TGCAGCGTTGCTGCACAGGCGTCAGGAACTGAAGCTTTCTTT	CSVAAQASGTEAFF
TRBV2	TRBJ2-7	-	-	TGTGCCAGTCGCAGGGGCGGATACGAGCAGTACTTC	CASRRGGYEQYF
TRBV28	TRBJ1-3	-	-	TGTGCCAGCAGCTCGGGTGGCAACCTTGGAGGGGGTACCATATATTTT	CASSSGGNLGGGTIYF
TRBV10-3	TRBJ2-1	-	-	TGTGCCATCAGTGAGTCGTTGGGGAATGAGCAGTTCTTC	CAISESLGNEQFF
TRBV4-1	TRBJ2-3	-	-	TGCGCCAGCAGCCAAGGTCCCGCAGATACGCAGTATTTT	CASSQGPADTQYF
TRBV9	TRBJ2-1	TRBD2	-	TGTGCCAGCAGCCCGATTCGAGCGGGAGGGGATGAGCAGTTCTTC	CASSPIRAGGDEQFF
TRBV20-1	TRBJ1-2	-	-	TGCAGTGCTAGAAATCTGGAGTTGACCGGCTACACCTTC	CSARNLELTGYTF
TRBV24-1	TRBJ2-1	-	-	TGTGCCACCAGTGACTCGGGGCGGGCCTCTTCAGACAATGAGCAGTTCTTC	CATSDSGRASSDNEQFF
TRBV5-1	TRBJ2-3	TRBD2	-	TGCGCCAGCAGCGCCGGGGGGGCCGCAGATACGCAGTATTTT	CASSAGGAADTQYF
TRBV20-1	TRBJ2-7	TRBD2	-	TGCAGTGCTAGAGGGACTAGAGAGCAGTACTTC	CSARGTREQYF
TRBV7-2	TRBJ2-4	-	-	TGTGCCAGCAGCTTGGCCAGCTCAAATTCCATAGCCAAAAACATTCAGTACTTC	CASSLASSNSIAKNIQYF
TRBV6-2/TRBV6-3	TRBJ2-3	TRBD1	few	TGTGCCAGCGACAGGGCGGAATCAGGTACGCAGTATTTT	CASDRAESGTQYF
TRBV7-7	TRBJ2-3	TRBD2	-	TGTGCTAGCAGCTTAGCGCTAGCGGGGGGAACTACAGATACGCAGTATTTT	CASSLALAGGTTDTQYF
TRBV5-4	TRBJ1-2	-	-	TGTGCCAGCAGCTCTAAAGGGGTCTATGGCTACACCTTC	CASSSKGVYGYTF
TRBV28	TRBJ2-1	TRBD1	few	TGTGCCAGCAGCCTCCCACAGGGGGATTACAATGAGCAGTTCTTC	CASSLPQGDYNEQFF
TRBV5-1	TRBJ1-6	-	few	TGCGCCAGCAGGACGGAAGCCAGGAATTCACCCCTCCACTTT	CASRTEARNSPLHF
TRBV5-1	TRBJ2-3	TRBD2	once	TGCGCCAGCAGCCACGGACTAGCGGGGGACAATACGCAGTATTTT	CASSHGLAGDNTQYF
TRBV18	TRBJ1-5	-	few	TGTGCCAGCTCACCAAGTTTCGGGAGCAATCAGCCCCAGCATTTT	CASSPSFGSNQPQHF
TRBV28	TRBJ2-4	-	-	TGTGCCAGCAGTTTCAGACGCGCAGCAGGAAACATTCAGTACTTC	CASSFRRAAGNIQYF
TRBV7-3	TRBJ2-7	-	-	TGTGCCAGCAGCTTAAGAGCCGGGTCTGGCGAGCAGTACTTC	CASSLRAGSGEQYF
TRBV9	TRBJ2-5	-	-	TGTGCCAGCAGCGTATCCGCGGGGGACATTGTAGAGACCCAGTACTTC	CASSVSAGDIVETQYF
TRBV2	TRBJ2-5	-	-	TGTGCCAGCAGTGATAGTGACAAAGAGACCCAGTACTTC	CASSDSDKETQYF
TRBV7-6	TRBJ2-3	TRBD2	-	TGTGCCAGCAGCTCCATGGGTTCAGCGGGGGTAACAGATACGCAGTATTTT	CASSSMGSAGVTDTQYF